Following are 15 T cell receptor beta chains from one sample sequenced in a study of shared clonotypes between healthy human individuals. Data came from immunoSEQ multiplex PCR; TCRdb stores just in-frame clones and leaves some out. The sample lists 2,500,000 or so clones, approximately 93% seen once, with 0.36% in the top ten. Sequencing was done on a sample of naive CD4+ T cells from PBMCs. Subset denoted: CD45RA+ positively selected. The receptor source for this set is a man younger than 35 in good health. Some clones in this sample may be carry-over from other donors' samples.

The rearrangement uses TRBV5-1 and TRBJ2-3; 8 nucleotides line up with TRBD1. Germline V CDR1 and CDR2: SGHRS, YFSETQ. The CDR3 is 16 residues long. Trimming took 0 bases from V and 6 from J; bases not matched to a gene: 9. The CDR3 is CASSLGVGTGLDTQYF. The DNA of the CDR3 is TGCGCCAGCAGCTTGGGTGTGGGGACAGGTTTGGATACGCAGTATTTT. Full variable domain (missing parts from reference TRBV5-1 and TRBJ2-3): KAGVTQTPRYLIKTRGQQVTLSCSPISGHRSVSWYQQTPGQGLQFLFEYFSETQRNKGNFPGRFSGRQFSNSRSEMNVSTLELGDSALYLCASSLGVGTGLDTQYFGPGTRLTVL.

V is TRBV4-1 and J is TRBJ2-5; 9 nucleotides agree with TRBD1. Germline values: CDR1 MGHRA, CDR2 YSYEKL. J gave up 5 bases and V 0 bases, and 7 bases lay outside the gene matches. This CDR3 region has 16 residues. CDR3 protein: CASSQERTGGWETQYF. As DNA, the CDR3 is TGCGCCAGCAGCCAAGAACGCACAGGGGGCTGGGAGACCCAGTACTTC.

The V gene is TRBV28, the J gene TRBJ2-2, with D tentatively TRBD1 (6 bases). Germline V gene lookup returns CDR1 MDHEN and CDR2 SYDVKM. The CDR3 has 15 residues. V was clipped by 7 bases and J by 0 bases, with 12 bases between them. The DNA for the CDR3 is TGTGCCAGCAAGGGTCGGGACACGAACACCGGGGAGCTGTTTTTT. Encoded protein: CASKGRDTNTGELFF.

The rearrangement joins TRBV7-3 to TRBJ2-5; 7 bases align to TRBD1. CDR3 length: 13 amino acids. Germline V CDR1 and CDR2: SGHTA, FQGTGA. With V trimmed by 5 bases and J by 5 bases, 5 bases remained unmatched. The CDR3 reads CASSKGGRETQYF. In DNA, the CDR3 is TGTGCCAGCAGCAAAGGGGGCCGGGAGACCCAGTACTTC. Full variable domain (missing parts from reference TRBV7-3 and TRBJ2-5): GAGVSQTPSNKVTEKGKYVELRCDPISGHTALYWYRQSLGQGPEFLIYFQGTGAADDSGLPNDRFFAVRPEGSVSTLKIQRTERGDSAVYLCASSKGGRETQYFGPGTRLLVL.

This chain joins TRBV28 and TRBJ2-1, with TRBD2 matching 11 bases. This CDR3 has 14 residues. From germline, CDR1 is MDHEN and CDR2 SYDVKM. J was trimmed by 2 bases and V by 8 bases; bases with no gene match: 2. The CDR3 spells CASSTSGTYNEQFF. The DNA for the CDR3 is TGTGCCAGCTCGACTAGCGGGACCTACAATGAGCAGTTCTTC.

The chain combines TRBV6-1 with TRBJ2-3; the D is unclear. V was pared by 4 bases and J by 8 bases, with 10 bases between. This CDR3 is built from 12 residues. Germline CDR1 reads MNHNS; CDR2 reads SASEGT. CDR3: CASSVANPTQYF. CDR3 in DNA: TGTGCCAGCAGTGTGGCAAACCCTACGCAGTATTTT.

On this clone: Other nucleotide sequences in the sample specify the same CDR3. The CDR3 sequence: CASSPDRSSGNTIYF. The CDR3 DNA reads TGTGCCAGCTCACCAGACAGGTCCTCTGGAAACACCATATATTTT. The chain couples TRBV18 to TRBJ1-3; D perhaps matches TRBD1 (6 bases). The CDR3 is made up of 15 amino acids. Germline V gene lookup returns CDR1 KGHSH and CDR2 LQKENI. V was trimmed by 2 bases and J by 0 bases, leaving 8 bases between them. The full variable domain, with the rest looked up from reference TRBV18 and TRBJ1-3, is NAGVMQNPRHLVRRRGQEARLRCSPMKGHSHVYWYRQLPEEGLKFMVYLQKENIIDESGMPKERFSAEFPKEGPSILRIQQVVRGDSAAYFCASSPDRSSGNTIYFGEGSWLTVV.

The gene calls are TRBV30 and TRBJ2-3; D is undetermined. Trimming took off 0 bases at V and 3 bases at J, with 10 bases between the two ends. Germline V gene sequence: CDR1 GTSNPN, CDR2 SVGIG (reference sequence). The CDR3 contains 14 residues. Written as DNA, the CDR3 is TGTGCCTGGAGTGTACACAGTGATACAGATACGCAGTATTTT. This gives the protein CAWSVHSDTDTQYF.

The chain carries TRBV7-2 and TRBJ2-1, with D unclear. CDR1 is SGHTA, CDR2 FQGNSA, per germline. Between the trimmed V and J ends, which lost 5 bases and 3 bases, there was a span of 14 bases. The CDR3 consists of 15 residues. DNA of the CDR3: TGTGCCAGCAGCCCCCAGGCCTTTGGCTACAATGAGCAGTTCTTC. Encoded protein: CASSPQAFGYNEQFF.

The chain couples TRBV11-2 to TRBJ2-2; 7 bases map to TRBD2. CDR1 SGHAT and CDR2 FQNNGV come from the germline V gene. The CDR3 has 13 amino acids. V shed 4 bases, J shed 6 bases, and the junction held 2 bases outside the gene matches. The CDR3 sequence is CASSWGRAGELFF. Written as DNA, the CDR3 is TGTGCCAGCAGCTGGGGGAGGGCCGGGGAGCTGTTTTTT. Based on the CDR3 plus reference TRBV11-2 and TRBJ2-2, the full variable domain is EAGVAQSPRYKIIEKRQSVAFWCNPISGHATLYWYQQILGQGPKLLIQFQNNGVVDDSQLPKDRFSAERLKGVDSTLKIQPAKLEDSAVYLCASSWGRAGELFFGEGSRLTVL.

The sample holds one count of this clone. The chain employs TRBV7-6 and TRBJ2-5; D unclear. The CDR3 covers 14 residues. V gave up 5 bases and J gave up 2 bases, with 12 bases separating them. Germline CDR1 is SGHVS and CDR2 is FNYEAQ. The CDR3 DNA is TGTGCCAGCAGCCGGCGACGGGTTCAAGAGACCCAGTACTTC. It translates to CASSRRRVQETQYF. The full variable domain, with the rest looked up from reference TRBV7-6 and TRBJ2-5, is GAGVSQSPRYKVTKRGQDVALRCDPISGHVSLYWYRQALGQGPEFLTYFNYEAQQDKSGLPNDRFSAERPEGSISTLTIQRTEQRDSAMYRCASSRRRVQETQYFGPGTRLLVL.

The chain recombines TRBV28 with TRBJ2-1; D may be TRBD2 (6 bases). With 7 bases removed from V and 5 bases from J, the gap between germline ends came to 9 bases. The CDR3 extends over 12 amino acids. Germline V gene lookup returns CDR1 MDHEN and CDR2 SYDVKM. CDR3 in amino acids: CASTERDNEQFF. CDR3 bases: TGTGCCAGCACCGAGCGGGACAATGAGCAGTTCTTC.

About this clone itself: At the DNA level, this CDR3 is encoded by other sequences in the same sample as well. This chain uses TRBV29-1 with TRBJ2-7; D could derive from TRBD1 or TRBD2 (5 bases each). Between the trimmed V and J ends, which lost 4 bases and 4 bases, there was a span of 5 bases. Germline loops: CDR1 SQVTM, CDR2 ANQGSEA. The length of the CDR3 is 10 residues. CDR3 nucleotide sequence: TGCAGCGTTGGGGGGTACGAGCAGTACTTC. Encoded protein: CSVGGYEQYF.

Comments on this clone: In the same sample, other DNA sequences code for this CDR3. CDR3 protein: CASSLGGSNTEAFF. In DNA, the CDR3 is TGTGCCAGCAGTTTGGGGGGATCGAACACTGAAGCTTTCTTT. The rearrangement uses TRBV28 and TRBJ1-1; possibly TRBD1 for D (5 bases). This CDR3 comprises 14 residues. The V gene's germline CDR1 is MDHEN and CDR2 SYDVKM. The germline V and J ends were trimmed by 3 bases and 1 base, with 9 bases remaining between them.

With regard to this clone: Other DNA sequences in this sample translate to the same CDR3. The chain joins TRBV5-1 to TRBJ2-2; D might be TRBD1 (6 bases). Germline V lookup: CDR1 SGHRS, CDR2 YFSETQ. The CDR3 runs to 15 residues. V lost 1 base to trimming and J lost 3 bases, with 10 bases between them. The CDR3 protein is CASSLRQADTGELFF. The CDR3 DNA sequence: TGCGCCAGCAGCTTGCGACAGGCCGACACCGGGGAGCTGTTTTTT. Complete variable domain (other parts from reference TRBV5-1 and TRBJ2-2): KAGVTQTPRYLIKTRGQQVTLSCSPISGHRSVSWYQQTPGQGLQFLFEYFSETQRNKGNFPGRFSGRQFSNSRSEMNVSTLELGDSALYLCASSLRQADTGELFFGEGSRLTVL.